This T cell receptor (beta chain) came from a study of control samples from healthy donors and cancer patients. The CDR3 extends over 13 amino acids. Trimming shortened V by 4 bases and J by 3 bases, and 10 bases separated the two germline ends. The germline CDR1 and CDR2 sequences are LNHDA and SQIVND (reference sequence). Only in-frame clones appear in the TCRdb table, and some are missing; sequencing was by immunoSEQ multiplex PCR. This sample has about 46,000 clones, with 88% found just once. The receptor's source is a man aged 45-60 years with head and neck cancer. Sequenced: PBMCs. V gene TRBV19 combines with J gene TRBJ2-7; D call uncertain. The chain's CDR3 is CASSTLRGYEQYF. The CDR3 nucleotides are TGTGCCAGTAGTACCCTGCGAGGCTACGAGCAGTACTTC.